This T cell receptor (beta chain) was obtained from a study of T-cell memory formation after mild COVID-19. The CDR3 extends over 16 amino acids. V lost 6 bases to trimming and J lost 6 bases; unmatched junction nucleotides: 13. The germline gives CDR1 SEHNR, CDR2 FQNEAQ (reference sequence). TCRdb independently ran MiXCR on the 5' RACE reads; one entry per CDR3 protein. Of about 560,000 distinct CDR3 sequences listed, 15% to 20% are singletons. V usage is TRBV7-9 and J usage is TRBJ2-1; TRBD2 aligns across 8 bases. The sequence derives from an adult woman who had mild COVID-19 (a few samples of this study predate the infection). Cell type and time point are not known. Sequencing was done on a sample of PBMCs or a T cell subset sorted from them (not recorded which). The CDR3 spells CASSSTKRETANEQFF. CDR3 bases: TGTGCCAGCAGTTCCACTAAGCGGGAGACTGCCAATGAGCAGTTCTTC.